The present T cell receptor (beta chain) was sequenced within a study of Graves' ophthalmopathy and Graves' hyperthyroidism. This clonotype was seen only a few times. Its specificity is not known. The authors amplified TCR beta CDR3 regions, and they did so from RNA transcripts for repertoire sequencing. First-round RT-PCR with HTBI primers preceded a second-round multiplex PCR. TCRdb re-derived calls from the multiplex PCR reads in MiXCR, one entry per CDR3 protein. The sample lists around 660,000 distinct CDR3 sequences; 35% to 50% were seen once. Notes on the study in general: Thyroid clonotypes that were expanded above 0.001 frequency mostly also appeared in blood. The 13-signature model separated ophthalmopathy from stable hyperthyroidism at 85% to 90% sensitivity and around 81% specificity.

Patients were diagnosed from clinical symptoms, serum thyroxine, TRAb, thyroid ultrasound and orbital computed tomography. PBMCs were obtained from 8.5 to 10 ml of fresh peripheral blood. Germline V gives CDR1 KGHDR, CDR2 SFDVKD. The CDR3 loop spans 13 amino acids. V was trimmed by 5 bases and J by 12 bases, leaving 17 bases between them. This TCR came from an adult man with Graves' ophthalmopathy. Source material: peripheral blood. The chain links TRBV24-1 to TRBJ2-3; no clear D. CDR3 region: CATSVRGSLEQYF. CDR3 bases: TGTGCCACCAGTGTTCGAGGCTCTCTGGAACAGTATTTT.